The T cell receptor beta chain under discussion was sequenced for a study of blood T cell repertoires in COVID-19. Study in general: Sources were T cells, B-cell-depleted T cells, or PBMCs; the material itself was cDNA or gDNA.

Germline CDR1 reads SGHRS; CDR2 reads YFSETQ. J was trimmed by 4 bases and V by 6 bases; bases with no gene match: 9. The CDR3 extends over 14 amino acids. In this sample, this clone turned up a few times. Profiling relied on immunoSEQ multiplex PCR, and the TCRdb table lists in-frame clones only, not all of them. The sample carries 40,000 to 55,000 clones, about 89% recorded once. The sequencing sample was made of peripheral blood. V and J are TRBV5-1 and TRBJ1-1; 7 bases are a match to TRBD1. The TCR was taken from a man in his sixties or seventies with active COVID-19. CDR3: CASKEQGFGTEAFF. The CDR3 DNA is TGCGCCAGCAAGGAACAGGGGTTCGGCACTGAAGCTTTCTTT.